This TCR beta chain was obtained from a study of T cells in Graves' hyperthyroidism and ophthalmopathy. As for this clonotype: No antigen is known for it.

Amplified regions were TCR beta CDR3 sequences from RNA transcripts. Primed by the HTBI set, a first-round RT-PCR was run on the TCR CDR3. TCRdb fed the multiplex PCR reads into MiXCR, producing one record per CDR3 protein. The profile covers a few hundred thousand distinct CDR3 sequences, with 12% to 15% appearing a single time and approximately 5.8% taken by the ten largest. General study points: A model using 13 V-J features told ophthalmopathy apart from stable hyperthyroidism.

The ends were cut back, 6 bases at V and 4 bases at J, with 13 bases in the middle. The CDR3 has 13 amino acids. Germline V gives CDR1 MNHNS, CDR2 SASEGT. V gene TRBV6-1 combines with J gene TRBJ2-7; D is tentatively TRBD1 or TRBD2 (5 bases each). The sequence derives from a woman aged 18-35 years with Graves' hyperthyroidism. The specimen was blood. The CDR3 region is CASSRDRVYEQYF. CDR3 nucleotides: TGTGCCAGCAGCCGGGACCGAGTTTACGAGCAGTACTTC.